This TCR beta chain was captured by sequencing in a study of CD8 T cells in ankylosing spondylitis. Study-level results: Typical of ankylosing spondylitis blood, it appeared, was a TCR beta motif of under 10 highly homologous variants. Significant enrichment of disease-linked clones was reported in matched ankylosing spondylitis synovial fluid. Disease-linked clones were found to be CD8+ and relatively rare in peripheral blood.

For TCR beta, libraries came from quantitative 5'-RACE with molecular barcodes. One entry per CDR3 protein, called by TCRdb with MiXCR from the 5' RACE reads. The data show about 510,000 distinct CDR3 sequences, over 4% seen once. The CDR3 extends over 15 amino acids. The germline V gene has CDR1 SQVTM and CDR2 ANQGSEA. With 0 bases removed from V and 4 bases from J, the gap between germline ends came to 16 bases. This clonotype was seen many times. Antigen specificity is unknown. The receptor was derived from a male donor with ankylosing spondylitis. The J gene is TRBJ2-7, the V gene TRBV29-1; perhaps TRBD1 as D (6 bases). Sequencing input: blood, either unsorted or a sorted T cell fraction (not recorded which). The CDR3 spells CSVEDRAGAIYEQYF. The CDR3 nucleotides read TGCAGCGTTGAAGATAGGGCAGGGGCCATTTACGAGCAGTACTTC.